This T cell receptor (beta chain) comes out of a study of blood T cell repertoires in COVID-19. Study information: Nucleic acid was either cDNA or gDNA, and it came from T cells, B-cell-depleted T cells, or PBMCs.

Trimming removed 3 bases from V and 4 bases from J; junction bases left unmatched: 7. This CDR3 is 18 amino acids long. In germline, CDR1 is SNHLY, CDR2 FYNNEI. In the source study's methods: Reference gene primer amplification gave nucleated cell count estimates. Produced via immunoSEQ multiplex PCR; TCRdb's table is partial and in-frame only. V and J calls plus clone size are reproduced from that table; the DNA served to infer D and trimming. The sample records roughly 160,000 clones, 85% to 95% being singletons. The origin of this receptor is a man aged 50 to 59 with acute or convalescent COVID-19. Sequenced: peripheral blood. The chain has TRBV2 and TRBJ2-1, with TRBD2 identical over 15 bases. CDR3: CASSDQGLAGGEYNEQFF. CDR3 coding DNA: TGTGCCAGCAGTGACCAAGGACTAGCGGGGGGGGAATACAATGAGCAGTTCTTC.